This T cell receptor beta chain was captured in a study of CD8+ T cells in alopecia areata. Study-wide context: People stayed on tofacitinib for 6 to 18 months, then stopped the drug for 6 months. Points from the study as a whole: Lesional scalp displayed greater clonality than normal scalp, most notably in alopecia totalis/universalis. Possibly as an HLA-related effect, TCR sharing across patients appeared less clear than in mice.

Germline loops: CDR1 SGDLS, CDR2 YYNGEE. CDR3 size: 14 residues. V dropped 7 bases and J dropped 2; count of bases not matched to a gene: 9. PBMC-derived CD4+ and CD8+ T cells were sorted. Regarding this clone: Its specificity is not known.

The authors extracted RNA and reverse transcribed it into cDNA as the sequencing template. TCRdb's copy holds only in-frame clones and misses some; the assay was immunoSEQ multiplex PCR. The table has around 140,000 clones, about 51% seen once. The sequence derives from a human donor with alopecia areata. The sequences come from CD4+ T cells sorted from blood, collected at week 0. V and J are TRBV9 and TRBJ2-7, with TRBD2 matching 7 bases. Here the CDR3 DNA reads TGTGCCAGCGCAAGCGGGGTGGGGACCTACGAGCAGTACTTC. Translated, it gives CASASGVGTYEQYF.